The text below deals with one T cell receptor beta chain. The antigen is unknown. The CDR3 length is 12 residues. V dropped 6 bases and J dropped 8 bases, with 12 bases sitting between them. The germline V gene encodes CDR1 MDHEN and CDR2 SYDVKM. For every subset, genomic DNA was evenly distributed across several immunoSEQ plates. The table came from immunoSEQ multiplex PCR; TCRdb's copy has only in-frame clones and leaves some out. The sample consists of 450,000 to 650,000 clones, around 78% of them appearing once. The sample originates from a study of shared clonotypes between healthy human individuals. Study-level information: Donors were two women and a few men aged 18 to 49. Findings and caveats of the study: Limitation of the genetic and exposure-history diversity represented came from the few donors. Investigators expected sequencing depth to affect clonotype sharing among donors.

What was sequenced was PBMCs. The TCR comes from a woman aged 40-49 years in good health. Some clones in this sample may be carry-over from other donors' samples. This rearrangement joins TRBV28 to TRBJ2-3; D might be TRBD2 (6 bases). CDR3 residues: CASRTHGGTQYF. DNA of the CDR3: TGTGCCAGCAGAACCCACGGGGGTACGCAGTATTTT.